The clone carrying this T cell receptor (beta chain) has a handful of counts. What it binds is not known. This specimen belongs to a study of T cell repertoires in cytomegalovirus infection. Study-level information: HLA-B-restricted CMV epitopes that are well studied were used alongside recently identified HLA-C-restricted ones. Public TCR beta signature analysis indicated the presence of both CMV infection and matching HLA type.

TCRdb independently ran MiXCR on the reads; one entry per CDR3 protein. The sample contains some 220,000 distinct CDR3 sequences, about 38% of which appear only once. CDR3 size: 18 residues. The junction had 11 bases not matched to a gene; V was cut back by 1 base and J by 1 base. From germline, CDR1 is MGHRA and CDR2 YSYEKL. This sample comprised CD8+ T cells from cultured PBMCs, obtained from culture after CMV antigen stimulation. The origin of this receptor is a human donor in good health (CMV status not recorded). Some clones in this sample may be carry-over from other donors' samples. This chain joins TRBV4-1 and TRBJ2-5, with 8 nucleotides matching TRBD2. The CDR3 reads CASSQVGSSGGRQETQYF. The DNA for the CDR3 is TGCGCCAGCAGCCAAGTAGGGTCAAGCGGGGGTCGCCAAGAGACCCAGTACTTC.